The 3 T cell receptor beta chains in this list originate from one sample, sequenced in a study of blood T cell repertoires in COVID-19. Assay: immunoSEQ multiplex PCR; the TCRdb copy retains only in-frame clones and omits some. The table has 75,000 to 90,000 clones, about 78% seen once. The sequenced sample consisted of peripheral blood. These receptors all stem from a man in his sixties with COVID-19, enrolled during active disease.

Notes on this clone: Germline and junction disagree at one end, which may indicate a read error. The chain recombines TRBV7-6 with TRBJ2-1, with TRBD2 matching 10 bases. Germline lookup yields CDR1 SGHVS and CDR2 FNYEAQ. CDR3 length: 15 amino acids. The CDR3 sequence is CASSVAGGTYNEQFF. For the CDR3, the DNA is TGTGCCAGCAGCGTAGCGGGAGGCACCTACAATGAGCAGTTCTTC.

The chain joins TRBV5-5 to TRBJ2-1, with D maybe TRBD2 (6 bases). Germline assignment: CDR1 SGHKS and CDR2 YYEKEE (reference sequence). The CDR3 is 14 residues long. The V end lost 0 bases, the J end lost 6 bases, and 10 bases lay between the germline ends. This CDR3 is CASSLGGGFNEQFF. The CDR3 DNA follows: TGTGCCAGCAGCTTGGGGGGAGGATTCAATGAGCAGTTCTTC.

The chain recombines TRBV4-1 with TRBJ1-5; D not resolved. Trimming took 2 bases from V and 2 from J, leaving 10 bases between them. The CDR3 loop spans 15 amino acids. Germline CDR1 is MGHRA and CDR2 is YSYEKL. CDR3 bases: TGCGCCAGCAGCCAACTTGCGAGGGGCAATCAGCCCCAGCATTTT. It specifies CASSQLARGNQPQHF.